This entry features one T cell receptor beta chain sequence. The antigen remains unidentified. Only in-frame clones appear in the TCRdb table, and some are missing; sequencing was by immunoSEQ multiplex PCR. Here the sample spans some 19,000 clones, about 89% being singletons. This entry comes from a study of OX40 agonist ivuxolimab in advanced cancers. As for the study in general: Participants could have had prior anti-PD-1, anti-PD-L1 or anti-CTLA-4 therapy, and approximately 37% had some.

V shed 4 bases and J shed 5 bases, with 12 bases lying between them. This CDR3 spans 14 amino acids. The germline V gene has CDR1 LNHDA and CDR2 SQIVND (reference sequence). General study points: The 0.1-3.0 mg/kg partial responders had among the lowest clonal expansion. The authors did not determine the antigen specificity of the expanded peripheral T cells.

Sample: CD4+ or CD8+ T cells sorted from blood, taken in a trial of the OX40 agonist ivuxolimab. The sequence was obtained from an adult with an advanced solid tumor such as melanoma, head and neck, liver or kidney cancer. The chain uses TRBV19 and TRBJ1-5; D not certain. The CDR3 DNA is TGTGCCAGTAGTAAACGACAATACGATCAGCCCCAGCATTTT. It encodes CASSKRQYDQPQHF.